Detailed here is one T cell receptor beta chain. Its antigen remains unknown. The data are from a study of OX40 agonist ivuxolimab in advanced cancers. At the level of the study: The eligibility criteria allowed prior anti-PD-1, anti-PD-L1 or anti-CTLA-4 therapy, and about 40% had some.

Findings of the study overall: Partial responders treated at 0.1-3.0 mg/kg exhibited clonal expansion among the lowest measured.

Profiling relied on immunoSEQ multiplex PCR, and the TCRdb table lists in-frame clones only, not all of them. The profile shows about 120,000 clones, about 94% of them singletons. V dropped 3 bases and J dropped 2 bases, with 8 bases sitting between them. The CDR3 is 13 amino acids. CDR1 and CDR2 (germline): MNHNS, SASEGT. This TCR derives from an adult with an advanced solid tumor such as melanoma, head and neck, liver or kidney cancer. V is TRBV6-1 and J is TRBJ2-7; no clear D. Sequences were derived from CD4+ or CD8+ T cells sorted from blood, sampled in a trial of the OX40 agonist ivuxolimab. The CDR3 region is CASSDAGPYEQYF. The CDR3 DNA reads TGTGCCAGCAGTGATGCAGGCCCCTACGAGCAGTACTTC.